A selection of T cell receptor beta chains follows, all from one sample in a study of TIL therapy for anti-PD-1-resistant metastatic lung cancer. Profiled with immunoSEQ multiplex PCR; TCRdb holds only in-frame clones, not every one. Of about 50,000 clones listed, 70% to 85% are singletons. Specimen: tumor tissue, collected at baseline. Every receptor here comes from a person aged 25 to 80 with non-small cell lung cancer. Each CDR3 is given with its conserved first and last residue. D genes are given only for firm matches. Clone size is not always given. Where it is, it says once, few, many or a class for expanded clones.

CDR3 DNA | CDR3 protein | D gene | J gene | clone size | CDR3 length | V gene
TGCAGCGTTGAGGGTACTAGCGGGAGAGGCGAGCAGTACTTC | CSVEGTSGRGEQYF | TRBD2 | TRBJ2-7 | once | 14 | TRBV29-1
TGTGCCAGCAGCCAGGGGGGGCGTGAGCAGTACTTC | CASSQGGREQYF | - | TRBJ2-7 | - | 12 | TRBV5-6
TGTGCCAGCAGTGGATCCGGGACTAGCGCCTACGAGCAGTACTTC | CASSGSGTSAYEQYF | TRBD2 | TRBJ2-7 | - | 15 | TRBV6-6
TGTGCCAGCAGCTTAATGGGGGGCCTGTTCTCCTACAATGAGCAGTTCTTC | CASSLMGGLFSYNEQFF | - | TRBJ2-1 | - | 17 | TRBV7-3
TGTGCCAGCAGCGTAGGCGGGAGCTCCTACGAGCAGTACTTC | CASSVGGSSYEQYF | TRBD2 | TRBJ2-7 | - | 14 | TRBV9
TGTGCCAGCAGTTACTCAGCGTTCGCTAACTATGGCTACACCTTC | CASSYSAFANYGYTF | - | TRBJ1-2 | - | 15 | TRBV6-6
TGTGCCAGCAGCTTTTCCGGGAACTACGAGCAGTACTTC | CASSFSGNYEQYF | - | TRBJ2-7 | - | 13 | TRBV6-1
TGTGCCAGCAGTTTAGTAGGCCAGGCATTTGGTTGGACCTACGAGCAGTACTTC | CASSLVGQAFGWTYEQYF | - | TRBJ2-7 | - | 18 | TRBV27
TGTGCCTGGAATCAGGGCGGGACAGCCTCCTACGAGCAGTACTTC | CAWNQGGTASYEQYF | - | TRBJ2-7 | - | 15 | TRBV30
TGCGCCAGCAGCCAAGGGATCGGGAGGTTTTTCTATGAGCAGTTCTTC | CASSQGIGRFFYEQFF | TRBD2 | TRBJ2-1 | - | 16 | TRBV4-3
TGTGCCAGCAGCCCGTGGACAGGGGCTGAGCAGTTCTTC | CASSPWTGAEQFF | TRBD1 | TRBJ2-1 | - | 13 | TRBV7-2
TGTGCCAGCAGTCTAGCGGGAGGTTCTGCCGAGCAGTACTTC | CASSLAGGSAEQYF | TRBD2 | TRBJ2-7 | - | 14 | TRBV27
TGTGCCACCAGCAGCGATACAGGCGGAAACTATGGCTACACCTTC | CATSSDTGGNYGYTF | - | TRBJ1-2 | - | 15 | TRBV15
TGTGCCAGCAGTGACTGGCAGGCCAAGTTCTTC | CASSDWQAKFF | - | TRBJ2-1 | medium-sized | 11 | TRBV6-1
TGTGCCAGTGGCCTGAACAGGGAAAATAATTCACCCCTCCACTTT | CASGLNRENNSPLHF | - | TRBJ1-6 | few | 15 | TRBV19
TGTGCCAGCAGCAGGACAGGCTCTGGGGCCAACGTCCTGACTTTC | CASSRTGSGANVLTF | TRBD1 | TRBJ2-6 | - | 15 | TRBV7-3
TGTGCCAGCAGTTACTCGAACATCGGGAAGACCCAGTACTTC | CASSYSNIGKTQYF | - | TRBJ2-5 | few | 14 | TRBV6-5
TGCGCCAGCAGCCCCCGGATCACATTCTCTGGGGCCAACGTCCTGACTTTC | CASSPRITFSGANVLTF | - | TRBJ2-6 | - | 17 | TRBV4-3
TGTGCCAGCAGTTCGATACAGGGGAATCAGCCCCAGCATTTT | CASSSIQGNQPQHF | TRBD1 | TRBJ1-5 | once | 14 | TRBV27
TGTGCCAGCAGTTTACAGGGGAGGTATCAGCCCCAGCATTTT | CASSLQGRYQPQHF | - | TRBJ1-5 | - | 14 | TRBV27
TGTGCCAGCACCCTGGACAGGGGTCTCAATCAGCCCCAGCATTTT | CASTLDRGLNQPQHF | TRBD1 | TRBJ1-5 | - | 15 | TRBV2
TGCAGTGCTGAGATGGCAGATACGCAGTATTTT | CSAEMADTQYF | - | TRBJ2-3 | few | 11 | TRBV20-1
TGTGCCAGCAAACTAGCGGGAGGGGGCTCCTACGAGCAGTACTTC | CASKLAGGGSYEQYF | TRBD2 | TRBJ2-7 | few | 15 | TRBV6-5
TGTGCCAGCAGTGCCCTAGCGGGAGTGTTGGAGACCCAGTACTTC | CASSALAGVLETQYF | TRBD2 | TRBJ2-5 | once | 15 | TRBV28
TGTGCCAGCAGTGAAACGGGACGGAACTATGGCTACACCTTC | CASSETGRNYGYTF | - | TRBJ1-2 | - | 14 | TRBV2
TGTGCCAGTAAGAGGGGTGCAACTAATGAAAAACTGTTTTTT | CASKRGATNEKLFF | - | TRBJ1-4 | - | 14 | TRBV19
TGTGCCTGGAGTGCCTCAGTGGGCCACGAGCAGTACTTC | CAWSASVGHEQYF | - | TRBJ2-7 | - | 13 | TRBV30
TGTGCCAGCAGTGAAGGGGGGGGGAGGTCCTACGAGCAGTACTTC | CASSEGGGRSYEQYF | TRBD2 | TRBJ2-7 | few | 15 | TRBV2
TGTGCCAGTACCCACGGGACACCCGGAAAGGAAAAACTGTTTTTT | CASTHGTPGKEKLFF | - | TRBJ1-4 | - | 15 | TRBV19
TGCGCCAGCAGTGAACCTAGCGGAGGGGAACCTTCTGAGCAGTACTTC | CASSEPSGGEPSEQYF | TRBD2 | TRBJ2-7 | - | 16 | TRBV10-1
TGCGCCAGCAGGGAGCGCGGTACGCAGTATTTT | CASRERGTQYF | - | TRBJ2-3 | - | 11 | TRBV10-2
TGTGCCAGCAGCGGACTAGGGGGTTTATACGAGCAGTACTTC | CASSGLGGLYEQYF | - | TRBJ2-7 | - | 14 | TRBV28
TGTGCCAGCAGCGTATCCCTTTCGGGGGTCACTGAAGCTTTCTTT | CASSVSLSGVTEAFF | - | TRBJ1-1 | - | 15 | TRBV9